These T cell receptor beta chains were read from a single sample in a study of OX40 agonist ivuxolimab in advanced cancers. TCRdb's table, derived via immunoSEQ multiplex PCR, lists solely in-frame clones and lacks some. The table records tens of thousands of clones, approximately 93% of them present only once. The specimen was CD4+ or CD8+ T cells sorted from blood, collected in a trial of the OX40 agonist ivuxolimab. These receptors were obtained from an adult with an advanced solid tumor such as melanoma, head and neck, liver or kidney cancer. Both conserved end residues are part of each CDR3. A D gene is named only where the DNA matches it firmly. The size of a clone is reported for some rows only, either as once, few or many, or as a class for expanded clones.

D | J | V | size | DNA | CDR3
TRBD2 | TRBJ2-7 | TRBV7-3 | NA | TGTGCCAGCAGCTCCCTGGGGGGGGGCTACGAGCAGTACTTC | CASSSLGGGYEQYF
NA | TRBJ1-1 | TRBV27 | NA | TGTGCCAGCACTCGTGGCACTGAAGCTTTCTTT | CASTRGTEAFF
TRBD1 | TRBJ1-4 | TRBV27 | NA | TGTGCCAGCAGCAAAACAGGGGAAGAAAAACTGTTTTTT | CASSKTGEEKLFF
NA | TRBJ1-1 | TRBV5-6 | NA | TGTGCCAGCAGCCCCACCTTCGGAAACACTGAAGCTTTCTTT | CASSPTFGNTEAFF
NA | TRBJ1-3 | TRBV6-5 | NA | TGTGCCAGCAGTTACGAGGGGTTTGGAAACACCATATATTTT | CASSYEGFGNTIYF
NA | TRBJ2-1 | TRBV28 | NA | TGTGCCGTCGGCAATGAGCAGTTCTTC | CAVGNEQFF
TRBD1 | TRBJ1-5 | TRBV19 | NA | TGTGCCAGTAGTATCGGGACAGGAGGTCAGCCCCAGCATTTT | CASSIGTGGQPQHF
NA | TRBJ1-1 | TRBV4-1 | NA | TGCGCCAGCAGCCGGGCGTTGGGCACTGAAGCTTTCTTT | CASSRALGTEAFF
NA | TRBJ2-3 | TRBV9 | NA | TGTGCCAGCAGCGTAGAGGGGGGCCTAGGCACAGATACGCAGTATTTT | CASSVEGGLGTDTQYF
NA | TRBJ1-1 | TRBV6-1 | NA | TGTGCCAGCAGTGACCGAACGGTTAACACTGAAGCTTTCTTT | CASSDRTVNTEAFF
TRBD2 | TRBJ2-7 | TRBV19 | NA | TGTGCCAGTAGTATTGGGCTAGCGGGCGGATACGAGCAGTACTTC | CASSIGLAGGYEQYF
NA | TRBJ1-3 | TRBV11-2 | NA | TGTGCCAGCAGCCCCGGACCCTTCCTCTCTGGAAACACCATATATTTT | CASSPGPFLSGNTIYF
NA | TRBJ1-1 | TRBV6-5 | NA | TGTGCCAGCAGTGAGCAGGGTTTAGGCACTGAAGCTTTCTTT | CASSEQGLGTEAFF
TRBD1 | TRBJ2-2 | TRBV10-2 | NA | TGCGCCAGCAGTGAGTCGACGACAGGGTTGAACACCGGGGAGCTGTTTTTT | CASSESTTGLNTGELFF
TRBD2 | TRBJ2-2 | TRBV7-6 | NA | TGTGCCTTGGGAGGGCAGAACACCGGGGAGCTGTTTTTT | CALGGQNTGELFF
NA | TRBJ2-2 | TRBV4-1 | once | TGCGCCAGCAGCCAAGGAACCGGGGAGCTGTTTTTT | CASSQGTGELFF
TRBD1 | TRBJ1-2 | TRBV13 | NA | TGTGCCAGCAGCTTACTTGGCGGGACAGAAGATAACTATGGCTACACCTTC | CASSLLGGTEDNYGYTF
NA | TRBJ2-2 | TRBV29-1 | NA | TGCAGCGTTGGGCTAGAGAACACCGGGGAGCTGTTTTTT | CSVGLENTGELFF
NA | TRBJ2-3 | TRBV27 | NA | TGTGCCAGCAGCAACACAGATACGCAGTATTTT | CASSNTDTQYF
TRBD2 | TRBJ2-7 | TRBV5-1 | NA | TGCGCCAGCAGCTTGGCGGGGGGCTCCTACGAGCAGTACTTC | CASSLAGGSYEQYF
TRBD1 | TRBJ2-1 | TRBV7-6 | NA | TGTGCCAGCAGCTTAGCGACAGGGGGCTCCTACAATGAGCAGTTCTTC | CASSLATGGSYNEQFF
NA | TRBJ1-2 | TRBV9 | NA | TGTGCCAGCAGCTTCACTAGCGGAGGCTACACCTTC | CASSFTSGGYTF
NA | TRBJ1-6 | TRBV9 | NA | TGTGCCAGCAGCCCCTTTGGGGGCCCTTCGACACCCCTCCACTTT | CASSPFGGPSTPLHF
NA | TRBJ1-1 | TRBV5-6 | NA | TGTGCCAGCAGCCCCCCCCATATGAACACTGAAGCTTTCTTT | CASSPPHMNTEAFF
TRBD1 | TRBJ1-6 | TRBV2 | NA | TGTGCCAGCAGTGAAGCGCGTCAAGGGGGCGTTTATAATTCACCCCTCCACTTT | CASSEARQGGVYNSPLHF
NA | TRBJ2-1 | TRBV19 | NA | TGTGCCAGTAGTTTATGGCTGTCATACAATGAGCAGTTCTTC | CASSLWLSYNEQFF
TRBD1 | TRBJ1-2 | TRBV30 | NA | TGTGCCTGGAGTTACCCGGGGACAGTTAACTATGGCTACACCTTC | CAWSYPGTVNYGYTF
TRBD1 | TRBJ1-4 | TRBV11-3 | NA | TGTGCCAGCAGCTTAGCCTGGGCCCATAACAGGGGAACTAATGAAAAACTGTTTTTT | CASSLAWAHNRGTNEKLFF
NA | TRBJ1-1 | TRBV19 | once | TGTGCCAGTAGTATTCCGGCGTGGACTGAAGCTTTCTTT | CASSIPAWTEAFF
NA | TRBJ1-3 | TRBV4-2 | NA | TGTGCCAGCACTCCAAGTATAAGCTCTGGAAACACCATATATTTT | CASTPSISSGNTIYF
NA | TRBJ2-5 | TRBV5-6 | NA | TGTGCCAGCAGCCAACCACCGGGGCAGCAAGAGACCCAGTACTTC | CASSQPPGQQETQYF
TRBD1 | TRBJ2-7 | TRBV7-3 | once | TGTGCCAGCAGCCCGACAGGGGGGTCCTACGAGCAGTACTTC | CASSPTGGSYEQYF
NA | TRBJ2-7 | TRBV13 | NA | TGTGCCAGCAGCCTACAGGGTTCAAACTACGAGCAGTACTTC | CASSLQGSNYEQYF
TRBD1 | TRBJ2-1 | TRBV4-1 | NA | TGCGCCAGTCGTAGGGGGCCCGGGAATGAGCAGTTCTTC | CASRRGPGNEQFF
TRBD2 | TRBJ2-5 | TRBV4-2 | NA | TGTGCCAGCAGCCCACTCGCGGGGGACCAAGAGACCCAGTACTTC | CASSPLAGDQETQYF
NA | TRBJ1-2 | TRBV4-1 | NA | TGCGCCAGCAGCCAAGATCGGGGGGCCCCATTGGACTATGGCTACACCTTC | CASSQDRGAPLDYGYTF
TRBD1 | TRBJ2-7 | TRBV7-9 | NA | TGTGCCAGCAGCACGGGACAGGGATCCTACGAGCAGTACTTC | CASSTGQGSYEQYF
NA | TRBJ2-7 | TRBV7-8 | few | TGTGCCAGCAGCTTAGCAAATTGGCAGTACTTC | CASSLANWQYF
TRBD2 | TRBJ2-2 | TRBV7-9 | NA | TGTGCCAGCAGCTTAGTGCGTCGGGGGGAAAACACCGGGGAGCTGTTTTTT | CASSLVRRGENTGELFF
NA | TRBJ2-3 | TRBV4-1 | once | TGCGCCAGCAGCCAAGAAGACGGAAGCACAGATACGCAGTATTTT | CASSQEDGSTDTQYF
NA | TRBJ2-5 | TRBV5-1 | NA | TGCGCCAGCAGCTTGACCACAGGGTGGGAGACCCAGTACTTC | CASSLTTGWETQYF
NA | TRBJ1-2 | TRBV4-2 | NA | TGTGCCAGCAGCCAAGAACGAGGCTATGGCTACACCTTC | CASSQERGYGYTF
NA | TRBJ1-2 | TRBV19 | NA | TGTGCCAGTAACTTGGACGGGGGGATTGCTAACTATGGCTACACCTTC | CASNLDGGIANYGYTF
NA | TRBJ1-3 | TRBV19 | NA | TGTGCCAGCACCCACAGGTGGTCCCCAGGCTCTGGAAACACCATATATTTT | CASTHRWSPGSGNTIYF
NA | TRBJ1-2 | TRBV5-4 | NA | TGTGCCAGCAGCCAAGTATCGGGAAGTATCGGCTATGGCTACACCTTC | CASSQVSGSIGYGYTF
NA | TRBJ1-1 | TRBV4-1 | NA | TGCGCCAGCAGCCAAGAACCCGGGCCCACTGAAGCTTTCTTT | CASSQEPGPTEAFF
NA | TRBJ2-7 | TRBV7-9 | NA | TGTGCCAGCAGCCCAGGTCCCTACGAGCAGTACTTC | CASSPGPYEQYF
TRBD1 | TRBJ1-3 | TRBV4-2 | NA | TGTGCCAGCAGCGGGGACAGACTTGCTGCCTCTGGAAACACCATATATTTT | CASSGDRLAASGNTIYF